These T cell receptor beta chains were read from a single sample in a study of T cells in narcolepsy. The table came from immunoSEQ multiplex PCR; TCRdb's copy has only in-frame clones and leaves some out. In the table there are tens of thousands of clones, 65% to 90% of which are singletons. Source material: memory (CD45RA-) CD4+ T cells from blood. The source of these receptors is a human donor in good health. CDR3s include the opening cysteine and the closing phenylalanine or tryptophan. Rows give clone size only sometimes, using once, few, many, or a class for an expanded clone.

size: NA; V: TRBV28; CDR3: CASSVWGTYEQYF
size: NA; V: TRBV28; CDR3: CASSLQGFEQYF
size: few; V: TRBV10-3; CDR3: CAISGGAGGELFF
size: NA; V: TRBV19; CDR3: CASVDKIGQPQHF
size: NA; V: TRBV5-4; CDR3: CASSPRTSGAYEQYF
size: NA; V: TRBV11-3; CDR3: CASSPQGENEQYF
size: NA; V: TRBV28; CDR3: CASSPRRNEQFF
size: NA; V: TRBV6-1; CDR3: CASKEGPGELFF
size: NA; V: TRBV5-1; CDR3: CASTLQAGPQETQYF
size: few; V: TRBV18; CDR3: CASSQGKDTQYF
size: NA; V: TRBV7-9; CDR3: CASSLTAYNEQFF
size: once; V: TRBV11-2; CDR3: CASSFLQGAPEAFF
size: once; V: TRBV7-7; CDR3: CASSQARAPWETQYF
size: NA; V: TRBV28; CDR3: CASSLFGARGSYEQYF
size: NA; V: TRBV7-2; CDR3: CASNFSPRQLSAKNIQYF
size: NA; V: TRBV19; CDR3: CASSNAGLAGGTLYEQYF
size: NA; V: TRBV28; CDR3: CASSSNRGKVADTQYF
size: NA; V: TRBV7-8; CDR3: CASSLRTSFETQYF
size: once; V: TRBV7-2; CDR3: CASSLSGATYEQYF
size: NA; V: TRBV11-1; CDR3: CASSLFRNTGELFF
size: NA; V: TRBV5-4; CDR3: CASSTPGPQRNTGELFF
size: NA; V: TRBV27; CDR3: CASSFSGRGNNEQFF
size: NA; V: TRBV5-1; CDR3: CASKTSGSTDTQYF
size: NA; V: TRBV5-1; CDR3: CASSVTGTANTGELFF
size: NA; V: TRBV6-5; CDR3: CASSYSSGGAYEQYF
size: NA; V: TRBV7-7; CDR3: CASSTDGRKTQYF
size: few; V: TRBV4-2; CDR3: CASSQDLGLAGFTGELFF
size: NA; V: TRBV6-1; CDR3: CASSPLGHYGYTF
size: NA; V: TRBV5-4; CDR3: CASSSQGPDTQYF
size: NA; V: TRBV19; CDR3: CATRQGGSYEQYF
size: NA; V: TRBV28; CDR3: CASSLRLTGYQETQYF
size: once; V: TRBV6-1; CDR3: CASMAGQGYEQYF
size: NA; V: TRBV10-3; CDR3: CAIRGGTGFYEQYF
size: NA; V: TRBV19; CDR3: CASSLTGSNTEAFF
size: NA; V: TRBV27; CDR3: CASSLVQALDEQYF
size: NA; V: TRBV6-1; CDR3: CASSGDRGIYEQYF
size: NA; V: TRBV29-1; CDR3: CSVGQGTNYGYTF
size: NA; V: TRBV2; CDR3: CASNQGFEQYF
size: NA; V: TRBV28; CDR3: CASGSRGNSNYGYTF
size: NA; V: TRBV19; CDR3: CASSRTGGNYEQYF
size: NA; V: TRBV7-2; CDR3: CASSGGHSSYNEQFF
size: NA; V: TRBV30; CDR3: CAWSVKGAIYGYTF
size: NA; V: TRBV11-1; CDR3: CASSLTSSYEQYF
size: NA; V: TRBV4-2; CDR3: CASSQAWDQPQHF
size: NA; V: TRBV7-9; CDR3: CASSPANPGNTIYF
size: NA; V: TRBV6-5; CDR3: CASSQDWGTEAFF
size: NA; V: TRBV27; CDR3: CASRGASGRRATGELFF
size: NA; V: TRBV4-1; CDR3: CASSQGLQPQHF
size: NA; V: TRBV6-5; CDR3: CASRPDRGRYEQYF
size: NA; V: TRBV7-7; CDR3: CASSRTGGLSNQPQHF
size: few; V: TRBV5-6; CDR3: CASSHGQVTNTGELFF
size: NA; V: TRBV7-2; CDR3: CASSLVIRAGEQFF
size: NA; V: TRBV18; CDR3: CASSPQQGRYMNTEAFF